A selection of T cell receptor beta chains follows, all from one sample in a study of glioma-infiltrating T cells. TCRdb re-called the multiplex PCR reads through MiXCR, storing one row per CDR3 protein. The sample records about 22,000 distinct CDR3 sequences, around 23% being singletons. Sample: glioma tissue, nonneoplastic brain tissue, or PBMCs (not recorded which). The receptors here all came from a human donor with low-grade glioma or glioblastoma, undergoing nonglioma brain surgery, or in good health (not recorded which). Each CDR3 is given with its conserved first and last residue. The order of the fields is V gene, J gene, clone size, D gene, CDR3 protein, CDR3 DNA. D genes are given only for firm matches. Some rows have no size entry. The others give once, few or many, or a class for an expanded clone.

>TRBV5-1|TRBJ2-7|few|TRBD1
CASSLEGDSFYEQYF
TGCGCCAGCAGCTTGGAGGGGGACAGCTTCTACGAGCAGTACTTC
>TRBV29-1|TRBJ1-2|few|.
CSADVNSDF
TGCAGCGCGGACGTAAACTCCGACTTC
>TRBV20-1|TRBJ2-1|many|.
CSAPTELWGGEQFF
TGCAGTGCTCCAACGGAGCTCTGGGGAGGTGAGCAGTTCTTC
>TRBV10-3|TRBJ1-1|many|TRBD1
CAISESQGRIPEAFF
TGTGCCATCAGTGAGTCACAGGGGCGAATACCTGAAGCTTTCTTT
>TRBV6-6|TRBJ2-5|many|TRBD1
CASSYRTGGETQYF
TGTGCCAGCAGTTACCGGACAGGGGGAGAGACCCAGTACTTC
>TRBV7-9|TRBJ1-2|many|TRBD1
CASSLALDRDYGYTF
TGTGCCAGCAGCTTAGCGCTGGACAGGGACTATGGCTACACCTTC
>TRBV14|TRBJ2-3|.|.
CASSHLSTDTQYF
TGTGCCAGCAGCCACCTTAGCACAGATACGCAGTATTTT
>TRBV27|TRBJ1-5|.|.
CSIIFYINHPHHF
TGTTCCATCATTTTCTACATTAATCATCCCCATCATTTT
>TRBV20-1|TRBJ2-5|many|.
CSAPRHQETQYF
TGCAGTGCCCCCCGACACCAAGAGACCCAGTACTTC
>TRBV6-1|TRBJ1-2|medium-sized|.
CASSFDGYGYTF
TGTGCCAGCAGTTTCGACGGCTATGGCTACACCTTC
>TRBV2|TRBJ2-6|.|TRBD1
CASSPGQGIGSGANVLTF
TGTGCCAGCAGCCCGGGACAGGGAATCGGATCTGGGGCCAACGTCCTGACTTTC
>TRBV18|TRBJ1-5|many|.
CASSSTGSNQPQHF
TGTGCCAGCTCGTCAACAGGGAGCAATCAGCCCCAGCATTTT
>TRBV6-6|TRBJ1-3|many|.
CASSYSLSGRNTIYF
TGTGCCAGCAGTTACTCCTTATCCGGGAGGAACACCATATATTTT